This T cell receptor beta chain stems from a study of cytomegalovirus exposure and HLA in healthy donors. Primers for the PCR totalled 60 Vbeta and 13 Jbeta. Method: immunoSEQ multiplex PCR; TCRdb's copy keeps in-frame clones and lacks some. The sample shows 95,000 to 120,000 clones, 70% to 85% of them seen only once. Per the germline V gene, CDR1 is LNHDA and CDR2 is SQIVND (reference sequence). There are 16 residues in the CDR3. V lost 7 bases and J lost 2, with 18 bases in between. The sequence was collected from a woman in her thirties or forties in good health and CMV-seropositive. The gene calls are TRBV19 and TRBJ1-5; possible D gene TRBD1, 5 bases. Sequencing was performed on PBMCs. CDR3 nucleotides: TGTGCCAGTAATTGGGGTCTGGGGCAGCGCAATCAGCCCCAGCATTTT. It translates to CASNWGLGQRNQPQHF. Based on the CDR3 plus reference TRBV19 and TRBJ1-5, the full variable domain is DGGITQSPKYLFRKEGQNVTLSCEQNLNHDAMYWYRQDPGQGLRLIYYSQIVNDFQKGDIAEGYSVSREKKESFPLTVTSAQKNPTAFYLCASNWGLGQRNQPQHFGDGTRLSIL.